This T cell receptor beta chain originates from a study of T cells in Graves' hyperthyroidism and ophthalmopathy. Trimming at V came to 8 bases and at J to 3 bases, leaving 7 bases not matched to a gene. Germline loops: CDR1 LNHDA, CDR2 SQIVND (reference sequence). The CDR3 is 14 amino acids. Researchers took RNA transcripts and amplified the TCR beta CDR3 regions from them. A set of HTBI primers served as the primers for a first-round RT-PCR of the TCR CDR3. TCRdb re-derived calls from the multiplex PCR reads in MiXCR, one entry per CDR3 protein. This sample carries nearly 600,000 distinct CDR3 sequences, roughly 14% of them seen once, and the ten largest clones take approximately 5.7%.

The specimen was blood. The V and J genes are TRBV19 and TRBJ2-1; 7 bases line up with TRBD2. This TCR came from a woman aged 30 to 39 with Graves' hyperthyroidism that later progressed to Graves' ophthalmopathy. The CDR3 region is CASGSGDDYNEQFF. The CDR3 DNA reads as TGTGCCAGTGGCAGCGGGGACGACTACAATGAGCAGTTCTTC.